Following are 11 T cell receptor beta chains from one sample sequenced in a study of blood T cell repertoires in COVID-19. Produced via immunoSEQ multiplex PCR; TCRdb's table is partial and in-frame only. This table holds about 480,000 clones, 70% to 90% found once. Sequenced: PBMCs or T cells enriched from blood (not recorded which). These TCRs come from a woman aged 55-69 years who had recovered from COVID-19.

The chain links TRBV5-1 to TRBJ1-1; D not certain. The germline V gene has CDR1 SGHRS and CDR2 YFSETQ. Trimming removed 2 bases at V and 6 bases at J, with 17 bases between. CDR3 length: 15 residues. This CDR3 is CASSLGPGRPPEAFF. CDR3 DNA: TGCGCCAGCAGCTTAGGACCGGGAAGACCACCTGAAGCTTTCTTT.

The chain carries TRBV4-2 and TRBJ2-1, with 10 bases that match TRBD2. Germline assignment: CDR1 LGHNA and CDR2 YNFKEQ. The CDR3 is made up of 16 amino acids. With V trimmed by 0 bases and J by 4 bases, 3 bases remained unmatched. The CDR3 protein is CASSQDRTSGYNEQFF. The CDR3 nucleotides are TGTGCCAGCAGCCAAGATCGGACTAGCGGATACAATGAGCAGTTCTTC.

The chain has TRBV29-1 and TRBJ1-2, with D perhaps TRBD1 (6 bases). With 6 bases removed from V and 4 bases from J, the gap between germline ends came to 18 bases. The germline CDR1 and CDR2 sequences are SQVTM and ANQGSEA. The CDR3 runs to 14 residues. The CDR3, as DNA: TGCAGCGTAGACCCCACGGGGGGCGGCTATGGCTACACCTTC. Its protein is CSVDPTGGGYGYTF.

The chain links TRBV19 to TRBJ1-1; D is possibly TRBD1 (6 bases). The CDR3 runs 16 residues. The germline gives CDR1 LNHDA, CDR2 SQIVND (reference sequence). V lost 2 bases to trimming and J lost 5 bases, with 18 bases between them. CDR3 protein: CASSIRRSGARTEAFF. The CDR3 DNA sequence: TGTGCCAGTAGTATAAGGCGTTCAGGGGCGCGAACTGAAGCTTTCTTT.

The CDR3 protein is CASSQGLTSSTDTQYF. The CDR3 nucleotides are TGTGCCAGCAGCCAAGGGTTAACATCGAGCACAGATACGCAGTATTTT. The gene calls are TRBV4-2 and TRBJ2-3, with unresolved D. The CDR3 spans 16 residues. V was shortened by 1 base and J by 0 bases, with 11 bases between the two germline ends. Per the germline V gene, CDR1 is LGHNA and CDR2 is YNFKEQ.

J is TRBJ1-2 and V is TRBV5-4, with unresolved D. The CDR3 is 14 amino acids. The V gene lost 0 bases and the J gene lost 0 bases, with 6 bases spanning the gap. Germline V gene lookup returns CDR1 SGHNT and CDR2 YYREEE (reference sequence). The CDR3 DNA follows: TGTGCCAGCAGCTTGGGAGGGTCTAACTATGGCTACACCTTC. Residues: CASSLGGSNYGYTF.

The CDR3 DNA sequence: TGTGCCAGTAGCGAGGTGGGGAGCCCCTATGGCTACACCTTC. It is translated as CASSEVGSPYGYTF. This sequence joins TRBV19 and TRBJ1-2; no clear D. The CDR3 length is 14 residues. Trimming removed 6 bases at V and 4 bases at J, with 15 bases between. The germline CDR1 and CDR2 sequences are LNHDA and SQIVND (reference sequence).

In its sample, this clone was seen a few times. V usage is TRBV2 and J usage is TRBJ1-5, with D unresolved. This CDR3 has 14 amino acids. Germline CDR1 and CDR2: SNHLY and FYNNEI. V was shortened by 3 bases and J by 0 bases, with 6 bases between the two germline ends. CDR3 DNA: TGTGCCAGCAGTGACCCTAATAGCAATCAGCCCCAGCATTTT. Its protein is CASSDPNSNQPQHF.

The rearrangement uses TRBV4-1 and TRBJ2-7; TRBD2 matches at 8 bases. This CDR3 spans 15 amino acids. V was clipped by 4 bases and J by 0 bases; unmatched bases: 5. Germline-derived CDR1 and CDR2 are MGHRA and YSYEKL. CDR3 region: CASSPSGGISYEQYV. CDR3 DNA sequence: TGCGCCAGCAGCCCCAGCGGGGGAATCTCCTACGAGCAGTACGTC.

The chain links TRBV15 to TRBJ2-3, with D possibly TRBD2 on 5 matching bases. The CDR3 has 17 amino acids. Germline V gene lookup returns CDR1 LNHNV and CDR2 YYDKDF (reference sequence). Trimming removed 0 bases from V and 0 bases from J, with 13 bases in between. CDR3 loop: CATSRDLNSASTDTQYF. CDR3 coding DNA: TGTGCCACCAGCAGAGATCTAAATAGCGCGAGCACAGATACGCAGTATTTT.

The V call is TRBV29-1, the J call TRBJ1-2, with D perhaps TRBD1 (5 bases). V was cut by 0 bases and J by 3 bases, with 8 bases left in between. The germline gives CDR1 SQVTM, CDR2 ANQGSEA. This CDR3 comprises 13 residues. In DNA, the CDR3 is TGCAGCGTTGAAGATCCCAGGGACTATGGCTACACCTTC. This translates into CSVEDPRDYGYTF.